This T cell receptor beta chain was documented in a study of cytomegalovirus exposure and HLA in healthy donors. Trimming cost V 0 bases and J 4 bases; bases outside gene matches: 20. The CDR3 runs to 21 residues. Germline V gene lookup returns CDR1 MGHRA and CDR2 YSYEKL. Method: immunoSEQ multiplex PCR; TCRdb's copy keeps in-frame clones and lacks some. The sample contains about 63,000 clones, 95% of which appear only once. This clonotype was obtained from a woman younger than 35 in good health and CMV-seropositive. The rearrangement links TRBV4-1 to TRBJ2-1, with 8 bases matching TRBD2. The sequenced material came from PBMCs. CDR3 in DNA: TGCGCCAGCAGCCAAGAACCTTCTGCCATCCCTAGCAGCGGGAGATACAATGAGCAGTTCTTC. Translation: CASSQEPSAIPSSGRYNEQFF.